One and the same sample provided the 24 T cell receptor beta chains below, sequenced in a study of identical twins. TCRdb fed the 5' RACE reads into MiXCR, producing one record per CDR3 protein. The repertoire holds some 660,000 distinct CDR3 sequences, with around 8.3% as singletons. These data are also associated with another study on yellow fever vaccine responses in identical twins.

Material: PBMCs. The source is a woman between 18 and 29 years old in good health.

The chain joins TRBV7-8 to TRBJ2-1; D possibly corresponds to TRBD2 (7 bases). V lost 3 bases and J lost 8, with 11 bases in between. The CDR3 totals 13 residues. CDR1 SGHVS and CDR2 FQNEAQ come from the germline V gene. The CDR3 sequence: CASSFGRGHEQFF. In nucleotides, the CDR3 is TGTGCCAGCAGCTTCGGGCGGGGGCATGAGCAGTTCTTC.

This clonotype was detected a few times. The V and J genes are TRBV12-3 or TRBV12-4 and TRBJ2-7, with 8 bases fitting TRBD2. J lost 0 bases, V lost 4 bases, and 8 bases had no gene match. The CDR3 runs 16 residues. The CDR3 loop reads CASSSSSRGGSYEQYF. The CDR3 nucleotides read TGTGCCAGCAGTTCCTCGAGTCGGGGGGGCTCCTACGAGCAGTACTTC.

The rearrangement links TRBV4-1 to TRBJ2-3, with TRBD1 matching over 7 bases. V was pared by 1 base and J by 9 bases, with 13 bases of the junction left unmatched. There are 16 residues in the CDR3. Germline V gene sequence: CDR1 MGHRA, CDR2 YSYEKL. CDR3 sequence: CASSQATGTAFDTQYF. The CDR3 DNA sequence: TGCGCCAGCAGCCAAGCCACCGGGACAGCTTTCGACACGCAGTATTTT.

This clonotype has more than one count but fewer than ten. V is TRBV7-2 and J is TRBJ2-5; D is unclear. This CDR3 is built from 13 residues. Germline loops: CDR1 SGHTA, CDR2 FQGNSA. Trimming removed 5 bases at V and 2 bases at J, with 9 bases between. The CDR3 DNA reads TGTGCCAGCAGCCGCGACCCGCAAGAGACCCAGTACTTC. It translates to CASSRDPQETQYF.

This clonotype was recorded a few times. V is TRBV7-2 and J is TRBJ2-3; TRBD2 might be the D (7 bases). CDR1 and CDR2 (germline): SGHTA, FQGNSA. V was clipped by 7 bases and J by 4 bases, with 21 bases between them. CDR3 length: 16 amino acids. The DNA of the CDR3 is TGTGCCAGCATCCAAAGCCGGGGGGCCTTTTCAGATACGCAGTATTTT. Its protein is CASIQSRGAFSDTQYF.

The chain employs TRBV12-3 or TRBV12-4 and TRBJ2-7; D may be TRBD1 or TRBD2 (5 bases each). Trimming removed 5 bases at V and 3 bases at J, with 17 bases between. This CDR3 has 15 amino acids. This CDR3 is CASSPVLGTNYEQYF. The CDR3 DNA is TGTGCCAGCAGTCCAGTCCTCGGGACCAACTACGAGCAGTACTTC.

This clonotype was observed a few times. The chain uses TRBV12-3 or TRBV12-4 and TRBJ2-6; D not resolved. This CDR3 comprises 15 residues. V was pared by 7 bases and J by 0 bases, with 10 bases between. The CDR3 loop is CASTLPSSGANVLTF. The CDR3, as DNA: TGTGCCAGCACCCTCCCTAGCTCTGGGGCCAACGTCCTGACTTTC.

The chain carries TRBV7-9 and TRBJ1-6; 10 nucleotides line up with TRBD1. The length of the CDR3 is 17 residues. CDR1 and CDR2 from the germline V gene are SEHNR and FQNEAQ (reference sequence). V shed 4 bases, J shed 9 bases, and the junction held 12 bases outside the gene matches. DNA for the CDR3: TGTGCCAGCAGCTCGCGGGACAGGGGACCCTCGGGTTCACCCCTCCACTTT. This codes for CASSSRDRGPSGSPLHF.

This clonotype was counted only a few times. The J gene is TRBJ2-1, the V gene TRBV6-2 or TRBV6-3; 11 nucleotides agree with TRBD2. The CDR3 length is 17 residues. Germline CDR1 reads MNHEY; CDR2 reads SVGEGT. J was trimmed by 3 bases and V by 6 bases; bases with no gene match: 10. CDR3 in amino acids: CASSLKWGTSGYNEQFF. CDR3 bases: TGTGCCAGCAGCCTTAAATGGGGGACTAGCGGCTACAATGAGCAGTTCTTC.

This chain links TRBV3-1 with TRBJ2-1; TRBD2 agrees at 13 bases. Germline lookup yields CDR1 LGHDT and CDR2 YNNKEL (reference sequence). The CDR3 spans 15 residues. V trimming: 1 base; J trimming: 10 bases; junction bases outside the gene matches: 4. CDR3 nucleotide sequence: TGTGCCAGCAGCCAAGCACTAGCGGGGGGGCGGGAGCAGTTCTTC. It is translated as CASSQALAGGREQFF.

The chain has TRBV6-1 and TRBJ2-5, with a weak D call TRBD1 (6 bases). V lost 5 bases and J 4 bases, leaving 14 bases between the germline ends. Germline V gene sequence: CDR1 MNHNS, CDR2 SASEGT. This CDR3 is built from 14 residues. CDR3 in amino acids: CASSRRGSAETQYF. The DNA of the CDR3 is TGTGCCAGCAGTCGCAGGGGCTCGGCAGAGACCCAGTACTTC.

About this clonotype: Possible read error: a much larger clone is one base away. This chain links TRBV4-2 with TRBJ2-7, with 8 bases lining up with TRBD2. Trimming took 0 bases from V and 4 from J; bases not matched to a gene: 5. This CDR3 has 15 amino acids. Germline lookup yields CDR1 LGHNA and CDR2 YNFKEQ. CDR3 DNA: TGTGCCAGCAGCCAAGATGTCGGCGGGGGGTACGAGCAGTACTTC. Translating gives CASSQDVGGGYEQYF.

The chain couples TRBV6-2 or TRBV6-3 to TRBJ1-5; D perhaps matches TRBD1 (6 bases). The CDR3 sequence is 16 residues long. Trimming stripped 2 bases from V and 3 bases from J, with 14 bases between. The germline V gene encodes CDR1 MNHEY and CDR2 SVGEGT. CDR3 sequence reads: CASSYPRGEVNQPQHF. The DNA for the CDR3 is TGTGCCAGCAGTTACCCAAGGGGGGAGGTCAATCAGCCCCAGCATTTT.

This clonotype was counted between two and nine times. V usage is TRBV24-1 and J usage is TRBJ2-1; 10 nucleotides agree with TRBD2. This CDR3 is built from 16 residues. Germline V CDR1 and CDR2: KGHDR, SFDVKD. The J segment lost 9 bases and the V segment lost 1 base, leaving 8 bases of the junction unmatched. CDR3 loop: CATSDLRERGGTEQFF. In nucleotides, the CDR3 is TGTGCCACCAGTGATTTACGGGAGCGGGGGGGGACTGAGCAGTTCTTC.

The sample holds a few counts of this clonotype. The CDR3, as DNA: TGTGCCAGCAGAGACACGGACAGGGTCTACGAGCAGTACTTC. Protein product: CASRDTDRVYEQYF. This rearrangement joins TRBV6-2 or TRBV6-3 to TRBJ2-7, with 8 bases fitting TRBD1. The trim removed 6 bases at V and 3 bases at J, leaving 7 bases unmatched. This CDR3 comprises 14 residues. CDR1 and CDR2 (germline): MNHEY, SVGEGT.

The chain has TRBV12-3 or TRBV12-4 and TRBJ2-1; TRBD2 agrees at 8 bases. The CDR3 spans 15 residues. V was clipped by 6 bases and J by 3 bases; unmatched bases: 7. CDR3 sequence reads: CASSSGSTLYNEQFF. CDR3 sequence (DNA): TGTGCCAGCAGCAGCGGGAGTACCCTCTACAATGAGCAGTTCTTC.

This clonotype was found a few times. The rearrangement links TRBV19 to TRBJ2-4; D not certain. The V gene's germline CDR1 is LNHDA and CDR2 SQIVND (reference sequence). The ends were cut back, 7 bases at V and 1 base at J, with 14 bases in the middle. The CDR3 covers 15 residues. The CDR3 DNA follows: TGTGCCAGTATTTTCCCCTGGGGTGCCAAAAACATTCAGTACTTC. As protein: CASIFPWGAKNIQYF. Full variable domain (outside the CDR3, taken from reference TRBV19 and TRBJ2-4): DGGITQSPKYLFRKEGQNVTLSCEQNLNHDAMYWYRQDPGQGLRLIYYSQIVNDFQKGDIAEGYSVSREKKESFPLTVTSAQKNPTAFYLCASIFPWGAKNIQYFGAGTRLSVL.

The chain links TRBV14 to TRBJ2-5; unclear D gene. Germline V gene sequence: CDR1 SGHDN, CDR2 FVKESK. V was clipped by 0 bases and J by 3 bases, with 11 bases between them. This CDR3 contains 15 residues. The chain's CDR3 is CASSQDFRWKETQYF. CDR3 coding DNA: TGTGCCAGCAGCCAAGACTTTCGGTGGAAAGAGACCCAGTACTTC.

Many counts were recorded for this clonotype. J is TRBJ2-5 and V is TRBV29-1; D is possibly TRBD2 (6 bases). Per germline, CDR1 SQVTM and CDR2 ANQGSEA. V dropped 3 bases and J dropped 1 base, with 18 bases sitting between them. CDR3 length equals 16 residues. The CDR3 bases are TGCAGCGTTGAGGATTACGGGATAGCGGTCCAAGAGACCCAGTACTTC. Translated: CSVEDYGIAVQETQYF.

This clonotype has at least ten counts. Here the CDR3 DNA reads TGTGCCAGCAGCTTGGAACTAGCGGCCATGAACACCGGGGAGCTGTTTTTT. Its translation is CASSLELAAMNTGELFF. The genes are TRBV5-5 and TRBJ2-2; 8 bases map to TRBD2. The V segment lost 0 bases and the J segment 1 base; nucleotides outside the gene matches: 5. The germline V gene encodes CDR1 SGHKS and CDR2 YYEKEE (reference sequence). The CDR3 contains 17 residues.

V gene TRBV20-1 combines with J gene TRBJ2-5, with 10 bases aligning to TRBD2. The CDR3 spans 14 residues. Trimming took 8 bases from V and 2 from J; bases not matched to a gene: 8. In germline, CDR1 is DFQATT, CDR2 SNEGSKA (reference sequence). The CDR3 nucleotides are TGCAGTTCAGCGGGGGGGCCTGGGCAAGAGACCCAGTACTTC. This translates into CSSAGGPGQETQYF.

This clonotype was seen only a few times. The rearrangement uses TRBV3-1 and TRBJ2-2; D perhaps matches TRBD2 (5 bases). Trimming removed 2 bases from V and 3 bases from J, with 7 bases in between. Germline-derived CDR1 and CDR2 are LGHDT and YNNKEL (reference sequence). CDR3 length: 14 residues. CDR3 coding DNA: TGTGCCAGCAGCCAATGGGGAGACACCGGGGAGCTGTTTTTT. Its translation is CASSQWGDTGELFF.

The V call is TRBV20-1, the J call TRBJ2-7; the D call may be TRBD1 or TRBD2 (5 bases each). V shed 2 bases and J shed 3 bases, with 11 bases lying between them. This CDR3 comprises 13 residues. Germline loops: CDR1 DFQATT, CDR2 SNEGSKA (reference sequence). CDR3 in amino acids: CSARTFGGYEQYF. CDR3 DNA sequence: TGCAGTGCTAGAACATTTGGGGGCTACGAGCAGTACTTC.

This chain connects TRBV20-1 to TRBJ2-2; D possibly corresponds to TRBD2 (7 bases). Germline V lookup: CDR1 DFQATT, CDR2 SNEGSKA (reference sequence). V was pared by 4 bases and J by 3 bases, with 18 bases between. The CDR3 consists of 16 residues. In nucleotides, the CDR3 is TGCAGTGCTACCCCCTGGGGGGGCCCGGACACCGGGGAGCTGTTTTTT. Translation gives CSATPWGGPDTGELFF.